The 13 T cell receptor beta chains listed next were all sequenced from one sample in a study of blood T cell repertoires in COVID-19 (dated by TCRdb to about 2020). The library was generated by the immunoSEQ multiplex PCR assay. TCRdb obtained this table from immuneACCESS and retained in-frame rearrangements with V and J assigned. These tables miss some clones; where compared with another copy, unresolved V genes account for less than half of the shortfall, and the remainder is unexplained. The sample table holds 250,000 to 350,000 clones, of which 87% were seen once. The ten largest account for over 2% of the sample. The sequenced sample was peripheral blood. These TCRs come from a woman in her forties or fifties who had recovered from COVID-19.

The V and J genes are TRBV7-2 and TRBJ2-2; D is perhaps TRBD1 (6 bases). Germline loops: CDR1 SGHTA, CDR2 FQGNSA. V gave up 3 bases and J gave up 4 bases, with 12 bases separating them. CDR3 length: 15 residues. The CDR3 region has the DNA TGTGCCAGCAGCTTTCAGGGGATCGGCACCGGGGAGCTGTTTTTT. Amino acid sequence: CASSFQGIGTGELFF. The complete variable domain, with remaining parts taken from reference TRBV7-2 and TRBJ2-2, reads GAGVSQSPSNKVTEKGKDVELRCDPISGHTALYWYRQSLGQGLEFLIYFQGNSAPDKSGLPSDRFSAERTGGSVSTLTIQRTQQEDSAVYLCASSFQGIGTGELFFGEGSRLTVL.

This chain links TRBV11-1 with TRBJ2-1; TRBD2 matches 9 bases. Germline loops: CDR1 SGHAT, CDR2 FQDESV (reference sequence). V gave up 1 base and J gave up 9 bases; unmatched junction bases: 7. The CDR3 totals 15 residues. CDR3: CASSLVSGRFGEQFF. CDR3 nucleotide sequence: TGTGCCAGCAGCTTAGTAAGCGGGAGGTTCGGTGAGCAGTTCTTC.

The chain is built from TRBV13 and TRBJ2-7, with 11 bases that match TRBD2. Trimming took 4 bases from V and 3 from J; bases not matched to a gene: 5. Per germline, CDR1 PRHDT and CDR2 FYEKMQ (reference sequence). The CDR3 consists of 15 residues. CDR3 sequence: CASSSLAGASYEQYF. For the CDR3, the DNA is TGTGCCAGCAGCTCACTAGCGGGGGCTAGCTACGAGCAGTACTTC. Supplemented by reference TRBV13 and TRBJ2-7, the full variable domain reads AAGVIQSPRHLIKEKRETATLKCYPIPRHDTVYWYQQGPGQDPQFLISFYEKMQSDKGSIPDRFSAQQFSDYHSELNMSSLELGDSALYFCASSSLAGASYEQYFGPGTRLTVT.

This clone was seen only once. This chain's CDR3 is CASSAGVRGYTF. CDR3 nucleotide sequence: TGTGCCAGCAGCGCAGGGGTCCGTGGCTACACCTTC. The V and J genes are TRBV7-2 and TRBJ1-2; tentatively, D is TRBD1 (6 bases). The V and J ends lost 5 bases and 7 bases respectively, with 11 bases between them. Per germline, CDR1 SGHTA and CDR2 FQGNSA. The CDR3 consists of 12 residues.

The CDR3 region has the DNA TGCGCCAGCAGCCCTTCGACAGGCTTCTACTATGGCTACACCTTC. Translating gives CASSPSTGFYYGYTF. This chain links TRBV4-1 with TRBJ1-2, with TRBD1 as a possible D gene (6 bases). Per germline, CDR1 MGHRA and CDR2 YSYEKL. The CDR3 runs to 15 residues. The V gene lost 4 bases and the J gene lost 3 bases, with 15 bases spanning the gap.

The V and J genes are TRBV9 and TRBJ2-5; no definite D call. Trimming pared 0 bases from V and 3 bases from J, leaving 9 bases between. This CDR3 region has 14 residues. Germline loops: CDR1 SGDLS, CDR2 YYNGEE. The CDR3 loop is CASSVAELEETQYF. The DNA of the CDR3 is TGTGCCAGCAGCGTAGCCGAGCTTGAAGAGACCCAGTACTTC.

The genes are TRBV7-9 and TRBJ1-1; D call uncertain. Trimming stripped 5 bases from V and 6 bases from J, with 13 bases between. Germline V gene sequence: CDR1 SEHNR, CDR2 FQNEAQ (reference sequence). CDR3 size: 13 residues. CDR3 bases: TGTGCCAGCAGCCATAGCGAACGGGCTGAAGCTTTCTTT. Its protein product is CASSHSERAEAFF.

The gene calls are TRBV23-1 and TRBJ1-1; D not certain. TRBV23-1 is an open reading frame, and its role is uncertain. The length of the CDR3 is 15 residues. V was cut by 2 bases and J by 1 base, with 11 bases left in between. The CDR3 loop reads CASSQVGVGNTEAFF. CDR3 DNA: TGCGCCAGCAGTCAAGTCGGGGTAGGGAACACTGAAGCTTTCTTT.

This clone was observed once. The chain carries TRBV28 and TRBJ1-2; tentative D call: TRBD1 (6 bases). Germline CDR1 reads MDHEN; CDR2 reads SYDVKM. The CDR3 is made up of 15 amino acids. V was pared by 4 bases and J by 5 bases, with 17 bases between. CDR3 sequence reads: CASSYTGRPNYGYTF. The CDR3, as DNA: TGTGCCAGCAGTTATACAGGGCGTCCCAATTATGGCTACACCTTC.

The V and J genes are TRBV2 and TRBJ1-2, with TRBD1 identical over 12 bases. Germline assignment: CDR1 SNHLY and CDR2 FYNNEI. The junction had 9 bases not matched to a gene; V was cut back by 7 bases and J by 6 bases. The CDR3 is made up of 15 amino acids. CDR3 nucleotide sequence: TGTGCCAGCACCCCCCTGGGACAGGGGGCTCATGGCTACACCTTC. Translating gives CASTPLGQGAHGYTF.

For the CDR3, the DNA is TGTGCCAGCAGCGTAGCTGCAGGGCCGGGAAACACCATATATTTT. It yields the protein CASSVAAGPGNTIYF. The chain uses TRBV9 and TRBJ1-3, with D possibly TRBD1 on 5 matching bases. Germline V gene data show CDR1 as SGDLS and CDR2 as YYNGEE. CDR3 length equals 15 residues. The V gene lost 0 bases and the J gene lost 4 bases, with 11 bases spanning the gap.

The V gene is TRBV5-4, the J gene TRBJ1-1; unclear D gene. This CDR3 spans 15 amino acids. V lost 2 bases, J lost 6 bases, and 17 bases lay in between. Germline lookup yields CDR1 SGHNT and CDR2 YYREEE (reference sequence). The chain's CDR3 is CASSFLDAAVPEAFF. CDR3 in DNA: TGTGCCAGCAGCTTCCTCGACGCGGCGGTCCCTGAAGCTTTCTTT.

The V and J genes are TRBV6-2 or TRBV6-3 and TRBJ2-7; 10 nucleotides match TRBD2. J gave up 4 bases and V 2 bases, and 5 bases lay outside the gene matches. Germline V gene data show CDR1 as MNHEY and CDR2 as SVGEGT. The CDR3 contains 15 residues. The CDR3: CASSYKTSGQYEQYF. The CDR3 DNA reads TGTGCCAGCAGTTACAAGACTAGCGGGCAATACGAGCAGTACTTC.